The 18 T cell receptor beta chains reported below all come from one sample, sequenced in a study of blood T cell repertoires in COVID-19. Sequenced by immunoSEQ multiplex PCR; TCRdb stores in-frame clones only, minus some. The profile covers about 120,000 clones, with approximately 88% appearing a single time and approximately 0.75% taken by the ten largest. Material for sequencing was peripheral blood. Every receptor here comes from an older woman with acute or convalescent COVID-19.

The chain links TRBV19 to TRBJ2-5, with TRBD1 matching over 8 bases. The CDR3 consists of 13 residues. Trimming removed 3 bases from V and 5 bases from J; junction bases left unmatched: 2. In germline, CDR1 is LNHDA, CDR2 SQIVND (reference sequence). The CDR3 DNA follows: TGTGCCAGTAGTATGGACAGGGTGGAGACCCAGTACTTC. Protein product: CASSMDRVETQYF.

The chain combines TRBV7-2 with TRBJ1-1; 7 bases are a match to TRBD1. This CDR3 comprises 14 residues. Trimming removed 5 bases from V and 4 bases from J; junction bases left unmatched: 7. CDR1 is SGHTA and CDR2 is FQGNSA in the germline V gene. The CDR3 region is CASSIRDSSTEAFF. Here the CDR3 DNA reads TGTGCCAGCAGCATACGGGACAGCAGCACTGAAGCTTTCTTT.

For this clone: The sample holds other DNA sequences that translate to the same CDR3. The rearrangement joins TRBV9 to TRBJ2-5, with D possibly matching TRBD1 (5 bases). From germline, CDR1 is SGDLS and CDR2 YYNGEE. The CDR3 contains 15 residues. The V end was cut by 0 bases, the J end by 4 bases, with 13 bases between. CDR3: CASSVEAQGRETQYF. CDR3 DNA: TGTGCCAGCAGCGTAGAAGCCCAGGGCCGAGAGACCCAGTACTTC.

The chain is built from TRBV5-1 and TRBJ2-7; perhaps TRBD2 as D (6 bases). The CDR3 sequence is 15 residues long. Germline CDR1 and CDR2: SGHRS and YFSETQ. Trimming shortened V by 2 bases and J by 5 bases, and 17 bases separated the two germline ends. CDR3 coding DNA: TGCGCCAGCAGCTTAAGGGACGGAGCGGGTGACGAGCAGTACTTC. Protein product: CASSLRDGAGDEQYF.

The J gene is TRBJ2-1, the V gene TRBV27, with D perhaps matching TRBD1 (5 bases). Trimming took off 2 bases at V and 2 bases at J, with 13 bases between the two ends. CDR3 length: 16 residues. From germline, CDR1 is MNHEY and CDR2 SMNVEV (reference sequence). The CDR3 DNA is TGTGCCAGCAGTTTACAGGGCCGAGCCCCCTACAATGAGCAGTTCTTC. Protein sequence: CASSLQGRAPYNEQFF.

This chain joins TRBV18 and TRBJ2-2; TRBD2 is a possible D gene (6 bases). Deletions cut 2 bases from V and 4 bases from J, with 14 bases between. There are 16 residues in the CDR3. Germline V gene data show CDR1 as KGHSH and CDR2 as LQKENI. In nucleotides, the CDR3 is TGTGCCAGCTCACCAAGTTGGGAGGCTAGCACCGGGGAGCTGTTTTTT. Its translation is CASSPSWEASTGELFF.

V and J are TRBV7-8 and TRBJ1-6, with 8 bases fitting TRBD1. The J segment lost 6 bases and the V segment lost 3 bases, leaving 1 base of the junction unmatched. The V gene's germline CDR1 is SGHVS and CDR2 FQNEAQ. The CDR3 runs 14 residues. As DNA, the CDR3 is TGTGCCAGCAGCTTTGGACAGGGTAATTCACCCCTCCACTTT. It codes for CASSFGQGNSPLHF.

The table lists this clone with a few counts. This sequence joins TRBV29-1 and TRBJ2-1; 8 positions match TRBD1. CDR3 length: 12 residues. Germline CDR1 is SQVTM and CDR2 is ANQGSEA. Germline trimming cut 6 bases from V and 8 bases from J; bases unmatched to any gene: 6. In DNA form, the CDR3 reads TGCAGCGTCGTAGGACAGGGCTATGAGCAGTTCTTC. It yields the protein CSVVGQGYEQFF.

The chain is built from TRBV6-6 and TRBJ2-5, with 12 positions matching TRBD2. Germline CDR1 reads MNHNY; CDR2 reads SVGAGI (reference sequence). V lost 4 bases, J lost 5 bases, and 5 bases stayed unmatched. The CDR3 totals 15 residues. The chain's CDR3 is CASSLTSGRRETQYF. CDR3 nucleotide sequence: TGTGCCAGCAGTTTAACTAGCGGGAGGAGGGAGACCCAGTACTTC.

This chain connects TRBV9 to TRBJ2-5, with TRBD2 matching over 11 bases. V lost 3 bases to trimming and J lost 4 bases; unmatched junction nucleotides: 14. This CDR3 is built from 18 residues. The germline gives CDR1 SGDLS, CDR2 YYNGEE. CDR3 residues: CASSAGGSGGEGLETQYF. The DNA for the CDR3 is TGTGCCAGCAGCGCGGGTGGTAGCGGGGGGGAAGGGTTAGAGACCCAGTACTTC.

The CDR3 spells CASSHRHQGTETQYF. For the CDR3, the DNA is TGTGCCAGTAGTCACAGGCACCAGGGGACAGAGACCCAGTACTTC. The J gene is TRBJ2-5, the V gene TRBV19, with D perhaps matching TRBD1 (6 bases). This CDR3 is 15 amino acids long. Germline CDR1 reads LNHDA; CDR2 reads SQIVND (reference sequence). Trimming shortened V by 5 bases and J by 4 bases, and 17 bases separated the two germline ends. Full variable domain (outside the CDR3, taken from reference TRBV19 and TRBJ2-5): DGGITQSPKYLFRKEGQNVTLSCEQNLNHDAMYWYRQDPGQGLRLIYYSQIVNDFQKGDIAEGYSVSREKKESFPLTVTSAQKNPTAFYLCASSHRHQGTETQYFGPGTRLLVL.

V usage is TRBV9 and J usage is TRBJ1-3, with a tentative D call TRBD1 (6 bases). V was shortened by 0 bases and J by 4 bases, with 11 bases between the two germline ends. This CDR3 comprises 15 residues. The germline V gene encodes CDR1 SGDLS and CDR2 YYNGEE. DNA for the CDR3: TGTGCCAGCAGCGTAGCCACAGGGTTAGGAAACACCATATATTTT. It encodes CASSVATGLGNTIYF.

V usage is TRBV7-9 and J usage is TRBJ2-7; 8 bases line up with TRBD1. Germline V gene lookup returns CDR1 SEHNR and CDR2 FQNEAQ (reference sequence). The CDR3 consists of 14 residues. The V and J ends lost 4 bases and 1 base, in that order; junction bases with no gene match: 3. The CDR3 DNA follows: TGTGCCAGCAGCTCGACAGGGGTGTCCTACGAGCAGTACTTC. It is translated as CASSSTGVSYEQYF. The complete variable domain, with remaining parts taken from reference TRBV7-9 and TRBJ2-7, reads DTGVSQNPRHKITKRGQNVTFRCDPISEHNRLYWYRQTLGQGPEFLTYFQNEAQLEKSRLLSDRFSAERPKGSFSTLEIQRTEQGDSAMYLCASSSTGVSYEQYFGPGTRLTVT.

The chain combines TRBV19 with TRBJ2-5; the match to TRBD2 covers 7 bases. This CDR3 region has 17 residues. V shed 0 bases, J shed 2 bases, and the junction held 9 bases outside the gene matches. Germline V gene lookup returns CDR1 LNHDA and CDR2 SQIVND (reference sequence). The CDR3 nucleotides read TGTGCCAGTAGTATAGATCTAGTGGGAGGGCCTCAAGAGACCCAGTACTTC. This gives the protein CASSIDLVGGPQETQYF.

This clone was picked up a small number of times. This chain links TRBV7-3 with TRBJ2-5; 9 bases line up with TRBD2. J lost 12 bases, V lost 2 bases, and 7 bases had no gene match. Germline values: CDR1 SGHTA, CDR2 FQGTGA. The CDR3 runs to 13 residues. CDR3 in amino acids: CASSLGVGTSKYF. The CDR3 DNA sequence: TGTGCCAGCAGCTTAGGGGTTGGGACTAGCAAGTACTTC. Full variable domain (missing parts from reference TRBV7-3 and TRBJ2-5): GAGVSQTPSNKVTEKGKYVELRCDPISGHTALYWYRQSLGQGPEFLIYFQGTGAADDSGLPNDRFFAVRPEGSVSTLKIQRTERGDSAVYLCASSLGVGTSKYFGPGTRLLVL.

There are a few counts of this clone. V and J are TRBV18 and TRBJ1-5; D unclear. The V end was cut by 3 bases, the J end by 6 bases, with 6 bases between. Germline CDR1 KGHSH, CDR2 LQKENI. The CDR3 spans 12 residues. The CDR3 spells CASSPYGQPQHF. In DNA form, the CDR3 reads TGTGCCAGCTCACCCTATGGTCAGCCCCAGCATTTT.

This rearrangement joins TRBV5-8 to TRBJ1-3; D is possibly TRBD1 (6 bases). V lost 1 base and J lost 3, with 14 bases in between. CDR3 length equals 16 residues. Germline values: CDR1 SGHTS, CDR2 YDEGEE. The CDR3 loop reads CASSLKGRGNGNTIYF. In nucleotides, the CDR3 is TGTGCCAGCAGCTTGAAGGGCAGGGGAAATGGAAACACCATATATTTT.

The chain couples TRBV5-1 to TRBJ1-3; D is possibly TRBD1 (5 bases). This CDR3 is 15 amino acids long. Germline V CDR1 and CDR2: SGHRS, YFSETQ. V was cut by 4 bases and J by 0 bases, with 11 bases left in between. CDR3 sequence (DNA): TGCGCCAGCAGCCCGGACACTTTCTCTGGAAACACCATATATTTT. Amino acids: CASSPDTFSGNTIYF.